This passage covers 8 T cell receptor beta chains from one sample sequenced in a study of CD8+CD57+ T cells in acquired aplastic anemia (dated by TCRdb to the late 2010s). TCRdb lists the instrument as Illumina HiSeq 2000. Genomic DNA served as template for TCR beta VDJ combination and CDR3 sequence profiling. TCRdb reprocessing: public reads trimmed at Q25 with fastp, clones called with MiXCR, in-frame beta chains kept. Here each entry gathers all rows of one CDR3 protein and keeps the most common genes and DNA. The sample records about 190,000 distinct CDR3 sequences, roughly half of which are singletons. The ten biggest clones cover approximately 15% of the sample. Sequencing was performed on sorted CD4+, CD8+, or CD8+CD57+ T cells (not recorded which) from PBMCs. The receptor set was obtained from a human donor in good health, serving as a control.

The sample holds many counts of this clonotype. The chain links TRBV20-1 to TRBJ2-3; 8 bases are shared with TRBD2. From germline, CDR1 is DFQATT and CDR2 SNEGSKA (reference sequence). The CDR3 sequence is 17 residues long. The junction had 10 bases not matched to a gene; V was cut back by 0 bases and J by 2 bases. The CDR3 sequence: CSARDRKRGTNTDTQYF. The CDR3 nucleotides are TGCAGTGCTAGAGATCGGAAGCGGGGGACTAACACAGATACGCAGTATTTT.

The chain couples TRBV7-2 to TRBJ2-3, with a possible D match to TRBD1 (6 bases). V shed 5 bases and J shed 8 bases, with 8 bases lying between them. Germline values: CDR1 SGHTA, CDR2 FQGNSA. The CDR3 is made up of 11 amino acids. The DNA for the CDR3 is TGTGCCAGCAGCCAGGGGTCTACGCAGTATTTT. It is translated as CASSQGSTQYF.

A few counts support this clonotype. This could be a read error, since a much larger clone is one nucleotide away. The chain is built from TRBV20-1 and TRBJ2-3; 9 nucleotides match TRBD1. The J call may be mistaken, given a closer DNA end match to TRBJ1-5. Germline lookup yields CDR1 DFQATT and CDR2 SNEGSKA (reference sequence). This CDR3 has 15 residues. The CDR3 sequence: CSARSRDRDADTQHF. The DNA of the CDR3 is TGCAGTGCTAGAAGCCGGGACAGGGATGCAGATACGCAGCATTTT.

As to this clonotype: An end of the junction differs from the germline gene, which may be a read error. The V gene is TRBV19, the J gene TRBJ2-6; 7 nucleotides align to TRBD1. Germline CDR1 reads LNHDA; CDR2 reads SQIVND (reference sequence). The CDR3 extends over 20 amino acids. In DNA form, the CDR3 reads TGCGCCAGTAGTGCCCGCCCGGTGGGACAGAGGGCCGCTGGGGCCAACGTCCTGACTTTC. This encodes CASSARPVGQRAAGANVLTF.

As to this clonotype: The conserved phenylalanine or tryptophan is not found at the CDR3 terminus, so this likely reflects a read error. The chain couples TRBV20-1 to TRBJ2-7, with a weak D call TRBD2 (6 bases). The germline gives CDR1 DFQATT, CDR2 SNEGSKA (reference sequence). This CDR3 is built from 14 residues. The germline V and J ends were trimmed by 3 bases and 7 bases, with 19 bases remaining between them. CDR3: CSARGGLPYNEQYL. The CDR3 nucleotides are TGCAGTGCTAGGGGGGGTTTACCCTACAATGAGCAGTACCTC.

This clonotype was seen many times. The chain couples TRBV7-9 to TRBJ2-3; 7 bases match TRBD1. Trimming removed 4 bases from V and 1 base from J; junction bases left unmatched: 11. Germline V gene sequence: CDR1 SEHNR, CDR2 FQNEAQ (reference sequence). The CDR3 loop spans 17 amino acids. CDR3 in amino acids: CASSSELQGMGTDTQYF. As DNA, the CDR3 is TGTGCCAGCAGCTCTGAATTACAGGGGATGGGCACAGATACGCAGTATTTT.

This clonotype turned up a few times. The chain employs TRBV7-9 and TRBJ2-7, with D possibly called TRBD1 or TRBD2 (7 bases each). This CDR3 contains 14 residues. Germline V gene sequence: CDR1 SEHNR, CDR2 FQNEAQ (reference sequence). Deletions cut 5 bases from V and 7 bases from J, with 18 bases between. CDR3: CASSTPGRGGEQYF. DNA for the CDR3: TGTGCCAGCAGCACGCCCGGCAGGGGGGGAGAGCAGTACTTC.

V gene TRBV7-9 combines with J gene TRBJ2-7, with 10 positions matching TRBD1. The CDR3 runs to 16 residues. CDR1 is SEHNR, CDR2 FQNEAQ, per germline (reference sequence). The V gene end was trimmed by 1 base and the J gene end by 2 bases; junction bases not matched to a gene: 5. CDR3 amino acids: CASSLDAGQGTYEQYF. DNA for the CDR3: TGTGCCAGCAGCTTAGATGCGGGACAGGGGACCTACGAGCAGTACTTC.